Each of the 26 T cell receptor beta chains below was sequenced from the same sample in a study of CD8 T cells in ankylosing spondylitis (dated 2017 in TCRdb). Here is what the overall study found, with its caveats: A TCR beta motif made up of 7 to 9 highly homologous amino acid variants appeared to be characteristic of blood from ankylosing spondylitis patients.

No antigen has been identified for these receptors. The library was built by means of 5' RACE. The data were produced on an Illumina HiSeq 2500. TCRdb reprocessing: public reads trimmed at Q25 with fastp, clones called with MiXCR, in-frame beta chains kept. Entries are consolidated by CDR3 protein sequence, retaining the most common genes and DNA. In this sample the table shows approximately 300,000 distinct CDR3 sequences, roughly 8% of which occur a single time. The ten most abundant clones make up roughly 15% of the sample. The sample taken for sequencing was blood, either unsorted or a sorted T cell fraction (not recorded which). All receptors derive from a male donor with ankylosing spondylitis.

Only a few counts were recorded for this clonotype. The chain employs TRBV10-3 and TRBJ2-7, with 13 bases matching TRBD2. The CDR3 consists of 16 residues. V lost 4 bases, J lost 7 bases, and 10 bases stayed unmatched. Looked up from germline, CDR1 is ENHRY and CDR2 is SYGVKD. CDR3 sequence reads: CAISGGTSGILGEQYF. The CDR3 DNA is TGTGCCATCAGTGGAGGGACTAGCGGGATTTTAGGAGAGCAGTACTTC.

The rearrangement uses TRBV6-1 and TRBJ2-7; D perhaps matches TRBD1 (7 bases). This CDR3 is 14 amino acids long. From germline, CDR1 is MNHNS and CDR2 SASEGT. The ends were cut back, 3 bases at V and 2 bases at J, with 11 bases in the middle. The CDR3 sequence is CASSDGGQTYEQYF. The DNA for the CDR3 is TGTGCCAGCAGTGACGGGGGACAGACCTACGAGCAGTACTTC.

The chain couples TRBV7-2 to TRBJ2-5; 12 bases align to TRBD2. In germline, CDR1 is SGHTA, CDR2 FQGNSA. V lost 5 bases, J lost 5 bases, and 9 bases stayed unmatched. The CDR3 consists of 16 residues. The CDR3 DNA follows: TGTGCCAGCAGCCGACCGGCTAGCGGGAGGGGGGAGACCCAGTACTTC. Amino acid sequence: CASSRPASGRGETQYF.

Many counts were recorded for this clonotype. The CDR3 DNA reads TGCGCCAGCAGCTTGGGGCTAGCGGGAGAATACGAGCAGTACTTC. It encodes CASSLGLAGEYEQYF. The chain combines TRBV5-1 with TRBJ2-7, with 10 bases fitting TRBD2. Germline CDR1 and CDR2: SGHRS and YFSETQ. This CDR3 spans 15 amino acids. The V gene end was trimmed by 0 bases and the J gene end by 4 bases; junction bases not matched to a gene: 4.

This clonotype was seen a handful of times. This chain connects TRBV4-2 to TRBJ2-3; 8 nucleotides match TRBD2. Germline trimming cut 4 bases from V and 2 bases from J; bases unmatched to any gene: 5. Germline-derived CDR1 and CDR2 are LGHNA and YNFKEQ. This CDR3 is built from 15 residues. CDR3 in DNA: TGTGCCAGCAGCCCCGGGAGGGCCTCCACAGATACGCAGTATTTT. Translated: CASSPGRASTDTQYF.

Only a few counts were recorded for this clonotype. The chain couples TRBV7-9 to TRBJ1-1, with D uncertain. V was cut by 2 bases and J by 6 bases, with 10 bases left in between. CDR1 SEHNR and CDR2 FQNEAQ come from the germline V gene (reference sequence). The CDR3 totals 13 residues. As DNA, the CDR3 is TGTGCCAGCAGCTTAACGGAGTTGGCTGAAGCTTTCTTT. Translated: CASSLTELAEAFF.

V gene TRBV20-1 combines with J gene TRBJ2-5; a possible D gene is TRBD1 (6 bases). V lost 5 bases and J 0 bases, leaving 10 bases between the germline ends. The germline CDR1 and CDR2 sequences are DFQATT and SNEGSKA (reference sequence). The length of the CDR3 is 13 residues. The CDR3 DNA follows: TGCAGTGCTGGGGACAACTACCAAGAGACCCAGTACTTC. Amino acid sequence: CSAGDNYQETQYF.

The sample holds a few counts of this clonotype. The chain couples TRBV9 to TRBJ2-7; D is ambiguous. CDR1 is SGDLS, CDR2 YYNGEE, per germline. V was clipped by 5 bases and J by 3 bases, with 9 bases between them. The CDR3 contains 12 residues. The DNA for the CDR3 is TGTGCCAGCAGTCGTAACAACTACGAGCAGTACTTC. Encoded protein: CASSRNNYEQYF.

The chain has TRBV13 and TRBJ2-3; TRBD2 matches at 8 bases. From germline, CDR1 is PRHDT and CDR2 FYEKMQ (reference sequence). The CDR3 loop spans 15 amino acids. Trimming removed 4 bases from V and 2 bases from J; junction bases left unmatched: 5. CDR3 DNA sequence: TGTGCCAGCAGCTCGGGGACTAGTTACACAGATACGCAGTATTTT. Protein product: CASSSGTSYTDTQYF.

In this sample, this clonotype turned up a few times. The chain couples TRBV10-3 to TRBJ2-5; TRBD2 matches at 10 bases. Losses at the gene ends were 7 bases for V and 3 bases for J; bases not matched to a gene: 11. The CDR3 length is 16 residues. Germline V gene sequence: CDR1 ENHRY, CDR2 SYGVKD. CDR3 sequence reads: CAITDPAGGQEETQYF. The CDR3 DNA reads TGTGCCATCACCGACCCAGCGGGAGGGCAGGAAGAGACCCAGTACTTC.

In its sample, this clonotype was seen many times. V is TRBV7-3 and J is TRBJ2-2; D possibly corresponds to TRBD2 (6 bases). CDR3 length equals 15 residues. CDR1 is SGHTA and CDR2 is FQGTGA in the germline V gene. V lost 1 base and J 1 base, leaving 7 bases between the germline ends. CDR3 sequence reads: CASSLNGRNTGELFF. The CDR3 coding sequence is TGTGCCAGCAGCTTAAACGGGAGGAACACCGGGGAGCTGTTTTTT.

This clonotype came up many times. This chain joins TRBV20-1 and TRBJ1-1, with TRBD1 matching over 7 bases. Losses at the gene ends were 3 bases for V and 11 bases for J; bases not matched to a gene: 9. This CDR3 has 12 residues. Per germline, CDR1 DFQATT and CDR2 SNEGSKA (reference sequence). Here the CDR3 reads CSAREADRAAFF. The CDR3 DNA reads as TGCAGTGCTAGGGAAGCCGACAGGGCCGCTTTCTTT.

This clonotype has more than one count but fewer than ten. J is TRBJ1-2 and V is TRBV12-3 or TRBV12-4, with 11 bases identical to TRBD1. CDR3 size: 15 residues. J lost 3 bases, V lost 6 bases, and 6 bases had no gene match. The CDR3 DNA reads TGTGCCAGCAGCCGTAGGACAGGGGGCGACTATGGCTACACCTTC. This translates into CASSRRTGGDYGYTF.

This clonotype was recorded at least ten times. This chain links TRBV12-3 or TRBV12-4 with TRBJ1-2; TRBD1 matches at 7 bases. The junction had 2 bases not matched to a gene; V was cut back by 0 bases and J by 7 bases. This CDR3 is 13 amino acids long. The CDR3 loop is CASSLAGGIGYTF. CDR3 DNA: TGTGCCAGCAGTTTAGCAGGGGGCATTGGCTACACCTTC.

The chain joins TRBV29-1 to TRBJ1-1; no firm D call. CDR1 and CDR2 from the germline V gene are SQVTM and ANQGSEA. The V and J ends lost 4 bases and 1 base respectively, with 10 bases between them. This CDR3 spans 13 amino acids. The CDR3 region is CSVGESENTEAFF. In nucleotides, the CDR3 is TGCAGCGTTGGGGAATCAGAGAACACTGAAGCTTTCTTT.

V usage is TRBV12-3 or TRBV12-4 and J usage is TRBJ2-3, with D tentatively TRBD2 (6 bases). This CDR3 comprises 15 residues. With 7 bases removed from V and 4 bases from J, the gap between germline ends came to 18 bases. CDR3 protein: CASIGSGHKADTQYF. For the CDR3, the DNA is TGTGCCAGCATCGGGAGCGGACATAAGGCAGATACGCAGTATTTT.

This clonotype was observed many times. The chain couples TRBV11-1 to TRBJ2-7, with D unclear. V was shortened by 5 bases and J by 0 bases, with 14 bases between the two germline ends. CDR1 and CDR2 from the germline V gene are SGHAT and FQDESV (reference sequence). The CDR3 has 15 residues. The CDR3 DNA sequence: TGTGCCAGCAGCAAGTCTTCGGTAGGCTCCTACGAGCAGTACTTC. It translates to CASSKSSVGSYEQYF.

To note about this clonotype: A junction boundary mismatches the germline segment, possibly from a read error. The rearrangement links TRBV4-2 to TRBJ2-1; D uncertain. The germline CDR1 and CDR2 sequences are LGHNA and YNFKEQ. This CDR3 has 13 residues. The CDR3 coding sequence is TGTGCCAGCAGCCCTACCTCCAACAATGAGCAGTTCTTC. Translation gives CASSPTSNNEQFF.

This clonotype came up a few times. The chain is built from TRBV7-3 and TRBJ2-1, with 9 bases matching TRBD2. There are 17 residues in the CDR3. CDR1 and CDR2 from the germline V gene are SGHTA and FQGTGA. The ends lost 2 bases at V and 8 bases at J; junction bases unmatched: 13. DNA for the CDR3: TGTGCCAGCAGCTTAGTTCCCTTCGCGGGAGGGCCGCATGAGCAGTTCTTC. This encodes CASSLVPFAGGPHEQFF.

This clonotype was seen ten or more times. This rearrangement joins TRBV29-1 to TRBJ1-1; D unresolved. Germline V gene sequence: CDR1 SQVTM, CDR2 ANQGSEA. Trimming pared 7 bases from V and 5 bases from J, leaving 11 bases between. There are 11 residues in the CDR3. The CDR3 nucleotides are TGCAGCGACACGGGATTTACTGAAGCTTTCTTT. Translating it yields CSDTGFTEAFF. Full variable domain (missing parts from reference TRBV29-1 and TRBJ1-1): SAVISQKPSRDICQRGTSLTIQCQVDSQVTMMFWYRQQPGQSLTLIATANQGSEATYESGFVIDKFPISRPNLTFSTLTVSNMSPEDSSIYLCSDTGFTEAFFGQGTRLTVV.

The chain uses TRBV15 and TRBJ2-5, with D unclear. Trimming pared 0 bases from V and 1 base from J, leaving 9 bases between. This CDR3 has 15 residues. Per germline, CDR1 LNHNV and CDR2 YYDKDF (reference sequence). This chain's CDR3 is CATSRDLGSQETQYF. CDR3 in DNA: TGTGCCACCAGCAGAGATCTAGGCAGCCAAGAGACCCAGTACTTC.

There are many counts of this clonotype. The chain has TRBV28 and TRBJ2-5, with 7 bases fitting TRBD2. V lost 6 bases, J lost 1 base, and 5 bases stayed unmatched. The CDR3 covers 14 residues. The germline V gene has CDR1 MDHEN and CDR2 SYDVKM. CDR3 nucleotide sequence: TGTGCCAGCAGCCCGGGGACTATCCAAGAGACCCAGTACTTC. Translated, it gives CASSPGTIQETQYF. The full variable domain, completed using reference TRBV28 and TRBJ2-5, is DVKVTQSSRYLVKRTGEKVFLECVQDMDHENMFWYRQDPGLGLRLIYFSYDVKMKEKGDIPEGYSVSREKKERFSLILESASTNQTSMYLCASSPGTIQETQYFGPGTRLLVL.

This chain links TRBV20-1 with TRBJ2-7, with D perhaps TRBD1 or TRBD2 (5 bases each). The V and J ends lost 0 bases and 0 bases respectively, with 15 bases between them. Per the germline V gene, CDR1 is DFQATT and CDR2 is SNEGSKA (reference sequence). The CDR3 has 16 amino acids. CDR3 sequence: CSARDVEGPSSYEQYF. The CDR3 bases are TGCAGTGCTAGAGACGTAGAGGGACCTAGCTCCTACGAGCAGTACTTC.

This clonotype turned up a few times. The chain is built from TRBV2 and TRBJ2-1; the D is unclear. Germline assignment: CDR1 SNHLY and CDR2 FYNNEI. The CDR3 has 11 amino acids. With 10 bases removed from V and 5 bases from J, the gap between germline ends came to 9 bases. This CDR3 reads CATILHNEQFF. The CDR3 DNA sequence: TGTGCCACCATCCTTCACAATGAGCAGTTCTTC.

This clonotype showed up just a few times. The chain recombines TRBV15 with TRBJ2-1; 10 bases agree with TRBD1. Germline CDR1 reads LNHNV; CDR2 reads YYDKDF (reference sequence). The V segment lost 0 bases and the J segment 3 bases; nucleotides outside the gene matches: 2. The CDR3 length is 16 residues. As DNA, the CDR3 is TGTGCCACCAGCAGAGAGGGGACAGGGGTCTACAATGAGCAGTTCTTC. Protein sequence: CATSREGTGVYNEQFF.

This clonotype appeared a few times. This sequence joins TRBV11-2 and TRBJ2-1, with D tentatively TRBD2 (5 bases). Germline V gene lookup returns CDR1 SGHAT and CDR2 FQNNGV. The CDR3 sequence is 14 residues long. V gave up 4 bases and J gave up 10 bases, with 17 bases separating them. The CDR3 DNA is TGTGCCAGCAGCTCGCCGATCCCAGAGGGCGAGCAGTTCTTC. It translates to CASSSPIPEGEQFF. The full variable domain, rest sourced from reference TRBV11-2 and TRBJ2-1, is EAGVAQSPRYKIIEKRQSVAFWCNPISGHATLYWYQQILGQGPKLLIQFQNNGVVDDSQLPKDRFSAERLKGVDSTLKIQPAKLEDSAVYLCASSSPIPEGEQFFGPGTRLTVL.